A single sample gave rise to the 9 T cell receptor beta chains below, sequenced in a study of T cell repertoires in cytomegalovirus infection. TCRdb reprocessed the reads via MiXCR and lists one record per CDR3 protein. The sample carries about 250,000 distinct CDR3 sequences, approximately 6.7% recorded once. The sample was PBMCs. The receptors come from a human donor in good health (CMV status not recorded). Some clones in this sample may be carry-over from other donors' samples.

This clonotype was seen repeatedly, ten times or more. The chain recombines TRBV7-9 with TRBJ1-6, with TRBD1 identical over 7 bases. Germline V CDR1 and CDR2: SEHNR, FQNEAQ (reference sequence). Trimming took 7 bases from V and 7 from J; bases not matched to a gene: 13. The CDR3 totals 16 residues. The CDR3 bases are TGTGCCAGCACCCTACAGGGGTTCGTCGGGAATTCACCCCTCCACTTT. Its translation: CASTLQGFVGNSPLHF. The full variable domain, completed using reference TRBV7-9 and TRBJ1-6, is DTGVSQNPRHKITKRGQNVTFRCDPISEHNRLYWYRQTLGQGPEFLTYFQNEAQLEKSRLLSDRFSAERPKGSFSTLEIQRTEQGDSAMYLCASTLQGFVGNSPLHFGNGTRLTVT.

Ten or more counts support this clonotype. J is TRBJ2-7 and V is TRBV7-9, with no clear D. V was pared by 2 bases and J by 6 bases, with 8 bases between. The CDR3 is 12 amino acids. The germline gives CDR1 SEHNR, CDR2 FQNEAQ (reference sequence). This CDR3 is CASSLQELEQYF. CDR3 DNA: TGTGCCAGCAGCTTACAGGAACTCGAGCAGTACTTC.

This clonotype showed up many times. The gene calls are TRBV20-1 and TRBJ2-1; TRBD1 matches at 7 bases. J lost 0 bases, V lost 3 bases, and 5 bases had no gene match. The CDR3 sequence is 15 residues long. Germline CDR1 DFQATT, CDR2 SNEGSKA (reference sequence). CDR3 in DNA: TGCAGTGCTAGTAATGACAGGGCCTCCTACAATGAGCAGTTCTTC. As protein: CSASNDRASYNEQFF.

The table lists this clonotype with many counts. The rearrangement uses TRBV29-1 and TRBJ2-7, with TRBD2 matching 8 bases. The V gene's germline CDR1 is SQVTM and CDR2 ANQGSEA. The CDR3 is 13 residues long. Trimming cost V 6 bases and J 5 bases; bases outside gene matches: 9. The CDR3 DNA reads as TGCAGCGTCACCGGGACTAGAGATGACGAGCAGTACTTC. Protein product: CSVTGTRDDEQYF.

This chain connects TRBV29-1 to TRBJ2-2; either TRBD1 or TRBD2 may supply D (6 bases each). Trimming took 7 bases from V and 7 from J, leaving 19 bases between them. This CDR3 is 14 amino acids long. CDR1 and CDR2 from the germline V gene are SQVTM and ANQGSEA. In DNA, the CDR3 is TGCAGCGCCGGGGCCCGAGGGGGGCACGGGGAGCTGTTTTTT. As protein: CSAGARGGHGELFF.

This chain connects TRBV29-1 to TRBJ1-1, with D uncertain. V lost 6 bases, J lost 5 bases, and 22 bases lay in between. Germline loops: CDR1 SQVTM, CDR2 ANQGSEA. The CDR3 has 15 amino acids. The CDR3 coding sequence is TGCAGCGTAGCTTTTCAAGGACGGTCTAAGACTGAAGCTTTCTTT. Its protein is CSVAFQGRSKTEAFF.

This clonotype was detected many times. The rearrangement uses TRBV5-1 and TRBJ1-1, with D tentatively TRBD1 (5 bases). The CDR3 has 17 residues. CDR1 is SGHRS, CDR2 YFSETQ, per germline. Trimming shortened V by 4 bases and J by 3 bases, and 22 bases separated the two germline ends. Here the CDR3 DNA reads TGCGCCAGCAGCCCACGGGGCGTGATGGCGAGGGACACTGAAGCTTTCTTT. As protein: CASSPRGVMARDTEAFF. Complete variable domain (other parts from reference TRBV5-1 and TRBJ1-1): KAGVTQTPRYLIKTRGQQVTLSCSPISGHRSVSWYQQTPGQGLQFLFEYFSETQRNKGNFPGRFSGRQFSNSRSEMNVSTLELGDSALYLCASSPRGVMARDTEAFFGQGTRLTVV.

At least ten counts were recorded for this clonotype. CDR3: CSARHSGGGTLGNEQFF. The CDR3 region has the DNA TGCAGTGCTAGGCATTCTGGCGGGGGGACACTTGGGAATGAGCAGTTCTTC. The V call is TRBV20-1, the J call TRBJ2-1; 8 nucleotides align to TRBD2. The V gene end was trimmed by 3 bases and the J gene end by 7 bases; junction bases not matched to a gene: 17. Germline CDR1 is DFQATT and CDR2 is SNEGSKA (reference sequence). This CDR3 has 17 residues.

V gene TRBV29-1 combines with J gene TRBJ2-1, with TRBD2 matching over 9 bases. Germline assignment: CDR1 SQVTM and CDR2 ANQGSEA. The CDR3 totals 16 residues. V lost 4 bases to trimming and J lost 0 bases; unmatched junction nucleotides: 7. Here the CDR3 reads CSVVPSGVISYNEQFF. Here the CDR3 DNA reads TGCAGCGTTGTTCCTAGCGGGGTCATCTCCTACAATGAGCAGTTCTTC.